This T cell receptor (beta chain) was recorded in a study of shared clonotypes between healthy human individuals. Sorted-subset replicate PCRs used 150 to 200 ng DNA, approximately 30,000 T cell genomes. TCRdb's copy holds only in-frame clones and misses some; the assay was immunoSEQ multiplex PCR. The table lists more than 2 million clones, over 85% of them singletons. CD8 cells regarded as naive lacked CD45RO, were positively chosen for CCR7, and omitted terminally differentiated effector memory CD45RA+ cells. After removal of 5 bases from V and 2 bases from J, the junction contained 9 bases not matched to a gene. Germline V gene data show CDR1 as SEHNR and CDR2 as FQNEAQ (reference sequence). This CDR3 has 16 residues. Study results and limitations: Relative to their counterparts shared across all four donors, non-shared clonotypes exhibited diminished generation probabilities. An expected dependence of interdonor clonotype sharing on sequencing depth was noted.

This clone has a single count. Its specificity is unknown. The rearrangement joins TRBV7-9 to TRBJ2-1; 7 bases map to TRBD1. The specimen was naive CD8+ T cells sorted from blood. The sequence derives from a man between 18 and 29 years old in good health. CDR3 residues: CASSHGLGQAYNEQFF. CDR3 sequence (DNA): TGTGCCAGCAGCCACGGGCTTGGACAGGCCTACAATGAGCAGTTCTTC. The whole variable domain, filled in from reference TRBV7-9 and TRBJ2-1, reads DTGVSQNPRHKITKRGQNVTFRCDPISEHNRLYWYRQTLGQGPEFLTYFQNEAQLEKSRLLSDRFSAERPKGSFSTLEIQRTEQGDSAMYLCASSHGLGQAYNEQFFGPGTRLTVL.